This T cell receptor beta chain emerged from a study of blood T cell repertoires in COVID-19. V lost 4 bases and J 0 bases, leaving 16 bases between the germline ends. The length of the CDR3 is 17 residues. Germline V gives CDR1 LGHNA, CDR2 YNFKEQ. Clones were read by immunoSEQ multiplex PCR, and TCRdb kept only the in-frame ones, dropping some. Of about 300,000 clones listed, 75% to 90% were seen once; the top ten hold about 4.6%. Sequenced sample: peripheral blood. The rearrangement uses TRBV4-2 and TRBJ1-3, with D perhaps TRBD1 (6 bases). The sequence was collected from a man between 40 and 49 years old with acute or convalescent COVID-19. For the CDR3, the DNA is TGTGCCAGCAGCCTAAATTCCAGGGGTGCCTCTGGAAACACCATATATTTT. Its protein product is CASSLNSRGASGNTIYF.